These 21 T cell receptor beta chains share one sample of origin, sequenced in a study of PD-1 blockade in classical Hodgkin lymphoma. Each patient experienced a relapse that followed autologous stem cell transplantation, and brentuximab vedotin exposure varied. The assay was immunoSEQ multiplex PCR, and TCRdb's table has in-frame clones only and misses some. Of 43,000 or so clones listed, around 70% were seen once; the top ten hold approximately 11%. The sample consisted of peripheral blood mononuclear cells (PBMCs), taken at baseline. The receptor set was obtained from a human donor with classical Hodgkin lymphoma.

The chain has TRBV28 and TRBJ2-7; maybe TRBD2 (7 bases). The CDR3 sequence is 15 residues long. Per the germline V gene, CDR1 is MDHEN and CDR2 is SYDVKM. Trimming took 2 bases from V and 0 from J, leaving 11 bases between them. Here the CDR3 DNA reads TGTGCCAGCAGTTTAGGGGGGGCCCTCTCCTACGAGCAGTACTTC. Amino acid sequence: CASSLGGALSYEQYF.

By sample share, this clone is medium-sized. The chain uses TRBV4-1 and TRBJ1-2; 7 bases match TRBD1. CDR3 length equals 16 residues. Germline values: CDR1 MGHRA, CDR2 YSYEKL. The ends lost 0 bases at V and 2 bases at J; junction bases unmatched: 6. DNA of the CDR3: TGCGCCAGCAGCCAAGATTTGGGACAGCTCAACTATGGCTACACCTTC. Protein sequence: CASSQDLGQLNYGYTF.

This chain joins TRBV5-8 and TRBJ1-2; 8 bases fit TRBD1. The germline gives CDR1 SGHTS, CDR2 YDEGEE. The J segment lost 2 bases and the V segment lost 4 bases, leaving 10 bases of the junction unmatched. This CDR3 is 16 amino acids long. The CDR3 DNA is TGTGCCAGCAGCCCGGGACAGGCCGCAGGGAACTATGGCTACACCTTC. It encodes CASSPGQAAGNYGYTF.

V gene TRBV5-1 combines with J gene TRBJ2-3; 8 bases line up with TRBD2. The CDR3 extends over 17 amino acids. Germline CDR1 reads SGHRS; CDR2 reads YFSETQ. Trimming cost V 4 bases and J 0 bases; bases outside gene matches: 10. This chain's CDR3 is CASSQDSGASSTDTQYF. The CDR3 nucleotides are TGCGCCAGCAGCCAGGATAGCGGGGCCTCTAGCACAGATACGCAGTATTTT.

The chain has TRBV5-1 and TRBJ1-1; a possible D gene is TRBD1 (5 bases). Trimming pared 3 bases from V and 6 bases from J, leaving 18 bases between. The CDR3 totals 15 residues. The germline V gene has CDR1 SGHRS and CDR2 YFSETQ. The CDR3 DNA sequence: TGCGCCAGCAGCTCCTTTCAGGAGGGACTCGCTGAAGCTTTCTTT. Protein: CASSSFQEGLAEAFF.

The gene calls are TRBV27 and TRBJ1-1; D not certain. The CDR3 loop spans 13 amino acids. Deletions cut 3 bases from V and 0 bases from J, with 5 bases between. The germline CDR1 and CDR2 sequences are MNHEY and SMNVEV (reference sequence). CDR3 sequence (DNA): TGTGCCAGCAGTTTTTTCATGAACACTGAAGCTTTCTTT. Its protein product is CASSFFMNTEAFF.

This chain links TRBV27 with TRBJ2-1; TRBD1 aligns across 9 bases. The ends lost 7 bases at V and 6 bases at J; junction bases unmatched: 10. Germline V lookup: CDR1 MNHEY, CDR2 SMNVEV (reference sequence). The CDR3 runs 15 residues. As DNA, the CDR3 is TGTGCCAGCATACCGGGACAGGGAGCAAGCAATGAGCAGTTCTTC. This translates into CASIPGQGASNEQFF.

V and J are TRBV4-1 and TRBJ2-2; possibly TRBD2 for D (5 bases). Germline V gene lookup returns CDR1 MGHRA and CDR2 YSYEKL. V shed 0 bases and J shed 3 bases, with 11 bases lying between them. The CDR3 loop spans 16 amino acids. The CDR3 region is CASSQEPSLDTGELFF. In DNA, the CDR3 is TGCGCCAGCAGCCAAGAGCCTAGCCTCGACACCGGGGAGCTGTTTTTT.

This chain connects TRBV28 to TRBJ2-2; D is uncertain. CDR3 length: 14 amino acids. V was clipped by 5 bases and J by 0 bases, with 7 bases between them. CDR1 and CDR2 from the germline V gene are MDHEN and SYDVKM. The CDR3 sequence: CASSGTTNTGELFF. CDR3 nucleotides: TGTGCCAGCAGTGGAACCACGAACACCGGGGAGCTGTTTTTT.

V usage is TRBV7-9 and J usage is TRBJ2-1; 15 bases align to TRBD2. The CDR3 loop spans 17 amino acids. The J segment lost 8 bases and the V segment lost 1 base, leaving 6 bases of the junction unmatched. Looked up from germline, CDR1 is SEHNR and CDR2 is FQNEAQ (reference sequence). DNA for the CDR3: TGTGCCAGCAGCTTAGTAACTGGACTAGCGGGAGGGGATGAGCAGTTCTTC. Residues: CASSLVTGLAGGDEQFF.

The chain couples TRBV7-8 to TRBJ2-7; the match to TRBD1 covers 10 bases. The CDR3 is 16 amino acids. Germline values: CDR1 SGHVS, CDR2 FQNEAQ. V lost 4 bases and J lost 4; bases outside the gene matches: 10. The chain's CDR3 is CASSSRRTGQGYEQYF. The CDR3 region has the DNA TGTGCCAGCAGCTCCCGAAGGACGGGACAGGGGTACGAGCAGTACTTC.

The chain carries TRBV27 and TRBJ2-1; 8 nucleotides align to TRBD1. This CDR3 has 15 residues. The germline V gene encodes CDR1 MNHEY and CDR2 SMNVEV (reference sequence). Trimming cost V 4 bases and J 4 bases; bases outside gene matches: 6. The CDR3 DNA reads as TGTGCCAGCAGTTCCCGGGACAGGCTTTACAATGAGCAGTTCTTC. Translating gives CASSSRDRLYNEQFF.

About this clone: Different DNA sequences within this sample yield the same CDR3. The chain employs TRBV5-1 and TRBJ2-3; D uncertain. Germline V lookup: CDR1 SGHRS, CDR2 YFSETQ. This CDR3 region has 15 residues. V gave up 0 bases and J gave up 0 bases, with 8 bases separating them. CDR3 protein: CASSLVVSSTDTQYF. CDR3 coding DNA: TGCGCCAGCAGCTTGGTTGTCTCGAGCACAGATACGCAGTATTTT.

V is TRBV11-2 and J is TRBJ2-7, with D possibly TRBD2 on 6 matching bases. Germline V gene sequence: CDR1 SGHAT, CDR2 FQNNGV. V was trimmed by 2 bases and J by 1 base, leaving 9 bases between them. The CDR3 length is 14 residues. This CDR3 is CASSLLRGSYEQYF. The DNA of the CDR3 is TGTGCCAGCAGCTTACTGCGGGGTTCCTACGAGCAGTACTTC.

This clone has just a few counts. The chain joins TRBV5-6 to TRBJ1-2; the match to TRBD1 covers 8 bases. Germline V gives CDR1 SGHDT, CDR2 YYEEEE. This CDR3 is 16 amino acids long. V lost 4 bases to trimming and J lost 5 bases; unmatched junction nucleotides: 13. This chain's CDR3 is CASSLYLGQEPYGYTF. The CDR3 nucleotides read TGTGCCAGCAGCCTTTATCTGGGACAGGAACCTTATGGCTACACCTTC.

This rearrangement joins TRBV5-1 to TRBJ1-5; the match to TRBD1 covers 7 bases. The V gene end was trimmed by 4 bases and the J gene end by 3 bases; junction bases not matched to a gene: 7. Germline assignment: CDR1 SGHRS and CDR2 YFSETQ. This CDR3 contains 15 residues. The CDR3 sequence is CASSPEGGYNQPQHF. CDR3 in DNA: TGCGCCAGCAGCCCGGAAGGGGGCTACAATCAGCCCCAGCATTTT. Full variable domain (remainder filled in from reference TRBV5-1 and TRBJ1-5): KAGVTQTPRYLIKTRGQQVTLSCSPISGHRSVSWYQQTPGQGLQFLFEYFSETQRNKGNFPGRFSGRQFSNSRSEMNVSTLELGDSALYLCASSPEGGYNQPQHFGDGTRLSIL.

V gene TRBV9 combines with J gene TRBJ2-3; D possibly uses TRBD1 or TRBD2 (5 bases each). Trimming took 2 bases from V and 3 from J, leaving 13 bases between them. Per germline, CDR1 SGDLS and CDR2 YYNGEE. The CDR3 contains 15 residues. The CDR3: CASSVLSRGTDTQYF. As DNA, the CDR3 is TGTGCCAGCAGCGTCCTATCGAGGGGAACAGATACGCAGTATTTT.

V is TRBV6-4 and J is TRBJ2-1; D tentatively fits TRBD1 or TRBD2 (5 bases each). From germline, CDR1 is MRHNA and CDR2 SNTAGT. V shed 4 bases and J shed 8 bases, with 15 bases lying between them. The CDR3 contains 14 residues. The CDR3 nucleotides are TGTGCCAGCAGTGCCCTCGGGGCAGTCCATGAGCAGTTCTTC. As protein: CASSALGAVHEQFF.

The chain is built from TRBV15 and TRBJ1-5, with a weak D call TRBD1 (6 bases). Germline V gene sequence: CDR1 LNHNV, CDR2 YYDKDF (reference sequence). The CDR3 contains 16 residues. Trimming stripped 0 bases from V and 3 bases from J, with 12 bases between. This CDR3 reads CATSRDGGGFNQPQHF. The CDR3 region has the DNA TGTGCCACCAGCAGAGATGGGGGGGGCTTCAATCAGCCCCAGCATTTT.

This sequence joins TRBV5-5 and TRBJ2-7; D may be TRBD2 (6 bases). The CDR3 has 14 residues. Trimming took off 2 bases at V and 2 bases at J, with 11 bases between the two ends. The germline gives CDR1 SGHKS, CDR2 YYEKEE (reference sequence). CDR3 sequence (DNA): TGTGCCAGCAGCTTTACTAGCAGAGCCTACGAGCAGTACTTC. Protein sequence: CASSFTSRAYEQYF.

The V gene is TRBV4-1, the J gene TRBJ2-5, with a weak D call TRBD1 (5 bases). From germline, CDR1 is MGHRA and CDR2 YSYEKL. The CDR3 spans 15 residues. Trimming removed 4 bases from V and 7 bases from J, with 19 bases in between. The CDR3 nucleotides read TGCGCCAGCAGCCCCCGGCAGGGCGCAAGGGTGACCCAGTACTTC. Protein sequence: CASSPRQGARVTQYF.